The sequence of this T cell receptor beta chain was determined in a study of T cells in localized non-small cell lung cancer. Study-level points and caveats: Median detection of top 100 tumor clones in adjacent lung was roughly 61 clones.

For this clone: Its antigen is not identified. Other DNA sequences in this sample translate to the same CDR3.

Profiled with immunoSEQ multiplex PCR; TCRdb holds only in-frame clones, not every one. Of about 33,000 clones in the sample, 90% were seen once. Germline trimming cut 6 bases from V and 0 bases from J; bases unmatched to any gene: 5. The CDR3 sequence is 15 residues long. From germline, CDR1 is SGHVS and CDR2 FQNEAQ. The specimen was peripheral blood, collected before any cancer treatment. The chain is built from TRBV7-8 and TRBJ1-2; 9 bases line up with TRBD1. The clonotype comes from a man between 40 and 69 years old with stage I lung adenocarcinoma. DNA of the CDR3: TGTGCCAGCAGTCCCGGACAGGGGTCTAACTATGGCTACACCTTC. Its protein product is CASSPGQGSNYGYTF.